This is a list of T cell receptor beta chains from one sample in a study of blood T cells in healthy people across ages. TCRdb re-called the 5' RACE reads through MiXCR, storing one row per CDR3 protein. The sample yields hundreds of thousands of distinct CDR3 sequences, around three fifths seen once. Sequences were obtained from blood. Receptor source: a man aged 40-49 years in good health. Both conserved end residues are part of each CDR3. Fields, in order: clone size, V gene, J gene, D gene, CDR3 DNA, CDR3 protein. The D gene is left open where the match is weak. The size of a clone is reported for some rows only, either as once, few or many, or as a class for expanded clones.

size: NA; V: TRBV29-1; J: TRBJ2-5; D: TRBD2; DNA: TGCAGCAGTGGGACTAGCGACGGGGAGCAGTACTTC; CDR3: CSSGTSDGEQYF
size: many; V: TRBV28; J: TRBJ2-1; D: NA; DNA: TGTGCCAGCAGGCCACAGGGTAGCCCCTACAATGAGCAGTTCTTC; CDR3: CASRPQGSPYNEQFF
size: NA; V: TRBV4-1; J: TRBJ2-7; D: TRBD2; DNA: TGCGCCAGCAGCACCCCTAGCGGGAGTTTAGACGAGCAGTACTTC; CDR3: CASSTPSGSLDEQYF
size: NA; V: TRBV11-2; J: TRBJ1-1; D: NA; DNA: TGTGCCAGCAGCTTTTCAGGACGGAACACTGAAGCTTTCTTT; CDR3: CASSFSGRNTEAFF
size: once; V: TRBV3-1; J: TRBJ2-1; D: TRBD2; DNA: TGTGCCAGCAGCGTTTCTAGCGGGGGCGTTAGGGAGCAGTTCTTC; CDR3: CASSVSSGGVREQFF
size: NA; V: TRBV6-2/TRBV6-3; J: TRBJ2-7; D: TRBD2; DNA: TGTGCCAGCAGTTACGGAACTAGCGGGAACGAGCAGTACTTC; CDR3: CASSYGTSGNEQYF
size: NA; V: TRBV9; J: TRBJ1-2; D: NA; DNA: TGTGCCAGCAGCACACGGACGGCGGCGAACTATGGCTACACCTTC; CDR3: CASSTRTAANYGYTF
size: many; V: TRBV7-3; J: TRBJ2-1; D: TRBD2; DNA: TGTGCCAGCAGCTTAGGCCTAGCGGCCTACAATGAGCAGTTCTTC; CDR3: CASSLGLAAYNEQFF
size: NA; V: TRBV2; J: TRBJ1-6; D: NA; DNA: TGTGCCAGCAATGGTGGGCACCCGAATTCACCCCTCCACTTT; CDR3: CASNGGHPNSPLHF
size: NA; V: TRBV10-3; J: TRBJ1-6; D: NA; DNA: TGTGCCATCAGTGAGTCGATCACCGGGGGGGCGGCTAGGTCACCCCTCCACTTT; CDR3: CAISESITGGAARSPLHF
size: NA; V: TRBV27; J: TRBJ2-7; D: NA; DNA: TGTGCCAGCAGTACTATAGGGCAGGGGATTTGGCAGTACTTC; CDR3: CASSTIGQGIWQYF
size: NA; V: TRBV27; J: TRBJ2-3; D: TRBD1; DNA: TGTGCCAGCAGTTTAGCGGACAGGGGCACAGATACGCAGTATTTT; CDR3: CASSLADRGTDTQYF
size: NA; V: TRBV20-1; J: TRBJ2-7; D: TRBD2; DNA: TGCAGTGCTAGAGATCGAACTAGCGGGGGGCGGAGCTCCTACGAGCAGTACTTC; CDR3: CSARDRTSGGRSSYEQYF
size: few; V: TRBV20-1; J: TRBJ2-1; D: NA; DNA: TGCAGTGCTAGCCGGGACTCAACCTTCAATGAGCAGTTCTTC; CDR3: CSASRDSTFNEQFF
size: NA; V: TRBV20-1; J: TRBJ2-7; D: TRBD2; DNA: TGCAGCGTAACTAGCGCGAGCTCCTACGAGCAGTACTTC; CDR3: CSVTSASSYEQYF
size: NA; V: TRBV3-1; J: TRBJ1-2; D: NA; DNA: TGTGCCAGCAGCCAAGGACAGATTTCTAACTATGGCTACACCTTC; CDR3: CASSQGQISNYGYTF
size: few; V: TRBV7-9; J: TRBJ2-7; D: NA; DNA: TGTGCCAGCAGCTTAGCGGGGAACGGAGGCCACGAGCAGTACTTC; CDR3: CASSLAGNGGHEQYF
size: NA; V: TRBV20-1; J: TRBJ1-6; D: NA; DNA: TGCAGTGCTCAAAGGGGACAAAGTCGACCCCTCCACTTT; CDR3: CSAQRGQSRPLHF
size: NA; V: TRBV27; J: TRBJ2-3; D: NA; DNA: TGTGCCAGCAGTTTTGGGGGAGGGGGTTTAGAAGATACGCAGTATTTT; CDR3: CASSFGGGGLEDTQYF
size: NA; V: TRBV9; J: TRBJ2-7; D: TRBD1; DNA: TGTGCCAGCAGCGTGGGCCACAGGGGAGTAAACGAGCAGTACTTC; CDR3: CASSVGHRGVNEQYF
size: NA; V: TRBV28; J: TRBJ1-2; D: NA; DNA: TGTGCCATTTTTGGGGGAGCTAACTATGGCTACACCTTC; CDR3: CAIFGGANYGYTF
size: NA; V: TRBV7-9; J: TRBJ1-5; D: NA; DNA: TGTGTCAGCAGCCCAGAAGGACATAGCAATCAGCCCCAGCATTTT; CDR3: CVSSPEGHSNQPQHF
size: NA; V: TRBV29-1; J: TRBJ2-3; D: NA; DNA: TGCAGCGTTGAAACTTCACGATCAGATACGCAGTATTTT; CDR3: CSVETSRSDTQYF
size: NA; V: TRBV20-1; J: TRBJ2-5; D: TRBD2; DNA: TGCAGTGCTGCGCTAGCGGGGGTTGAGACCCAGTACTTC; CDR3: CSAALAGVETQYF
size: NA; V: TRBV7-9; J: TRBJ2-5; D: NA; DNA: TGTGCCAGCAGCACACCGGTGGGTCATGAGCAGTACTTC; CDR3: CASSTPVGHEQYF
size: many; V: TRBV7-2; J: TRBJ1-1; D: NA; DNA: TGTGCCAGCAGCCTAACAGAAAACACTGAAGCTTTCTTT; CDR3: CASSLTENTEAFF
size: few; V: TRBV11-1; J: TRBJ2-5; D: TRBD2; DNA: TGTGCCAGCAGCTCTTACGCGGGAGGGGGAGAGACCCAGTACTTC; CDR3: CASSSYAGGGETQYF
size: NA; V: TRBV5-1; J: TRBJ2-2; D: NA; DNA: TGCGCCAGCAGCGCGGGCCCGAACACCGGGGAGCTGTTTTTT; CDR3: CASSAGPNTGELFF
size: NA; V: TRBV7-2; J: TRBJ2-1; D: TRBD2; DNA: TGTGGCAGCAGCTTAGCCCCGGGACTAGCGGGAGGAGAAGAGACCCAGTTCTTC; CDR3: CGSSLAPGLAGGEETQFF
size: few; V: TRBV5-1; J: TRBJ2-5; D: NA; DNA: TGCGCCAGCAGCTTCAACGGGGGACAGCAAGAGACCCAGTACTTC; CDR3: CASSFNGGQQETQYF
size: NA; V: TRBV7-2; J: TRBJ2-1; D: TRBD2; DNA: TGTGCCAGCAGCTTGAGGACTAGCGGGAGGCGAGAGACCCAGTTCTTC; CDR3: CASSLRTSGRRETQFF
size: NA; V: TRBV7-8; J: TRBJ1-4; D: TRBD1; DNA: TGTGCCAGCAGCTTAGCCCTGACAGGGTCTAATGAAAAACTGTTTTTT; CDR3: CASSLALTGSNEKLFF
size: NA; V: TRBV28; J: TRBJ2-1; D: TRBD1; DNA: TGTGCCAGCAGCCCTCACAGACCGGGACAGGGGAATGAGCAGTTCTTC; CDR3: CASSPHRPGQGNEQFF
size: once; V: TRBV29-1; J: TRBJ2-4; D: TRBD1; DNA: TGCAGCGTTGATGAAGACTTACAGGGGACGGGGCAGTACTTC; CDR3: CSVDEDLQGTGQYF
size: NA; V: TRBV29-1; J: TRBJ1-2; D: TRBD1; DNA: TGCAGCGTCGCACCCGGACAGGCGAACTATGGCTACACCTTC; CDR3: CSVAPGQANYGYTF
size: few; V: TRBV20-1; J: TRBJ2-4; D: TRBD2; DNA: TGCAGTGCTAGAGATTCAGAGTTAGCGGGAGTGGCCAAAAACATTCAGTACTTC; CDR3: CSARDSELAGVAKNIQYF
size: once; V: TRBV5-1; J: TRBJ2-4; D: TRBD2; DNA: TGCGCCAGCAGCTTGTCTCCGAGCGGGAGTGAGCAGTACTTC; CDR3: CASSLSPSGSEQYF
size: many; V: TRBV28; J: TRBJ2-7; D: NA; DNA: TGTGCCAGTTCAGAGTCCGCCTACGAGCAGTACTTC; CDR3: CASSESAYEQYF
size: few; V: TRBV11-1; J: TRBJ1-2; D: NA; DNA: TGTGCCAGCAGCTTAGTTGGACGGCTCTATGGCTACACCTTC; CDR3: CASSLVGRLYGYTF
size: NA; V: TRBV7-8; J: TRBJ2-1; D: NA; DNA: TGTGCCAGCAGCTTAGATGGAGGGATCACCTACAATGAGCAGTTCTTC; CDR3: CASSLDGGITYNEQFF
size: NA; V: TRBV6-1; J: TRBJ2-5; D: TRBD1; DNA: TGTGCCAGCGCGATGCCAGGGGGGACCCAGTACTTC; CDR3: CASAMPGGTQYF
size: NA; V: TRBV7-2; J: TRBJ2-3; D: NA; DNA: TGTGCCAGCAGCGTAGCGGCGCTAGATACGCAGTATTTT; CDR3: CASSVAALDTQYF
size: NA; V: TRBV5-5; J: TRBJ2-7; D: TRBD1; DNA: TGTGCCAGCAGCTTTAGGGGACAGGGGAACAATGAGCAGTACTTC; CDR3: CASSFRGQGNNEQYF
size: NA; V: TRBV20-1; J: TRBJ2-7; D: NA; DNA: TGCAGTGCTAGAGCCCCACACTACGAGCAGTACTTC; CDR3: CSARAPHYEQYF
size: many; V: TRBV7-9; J: TRBJ2-1; D: NA; DNA: TGTGCCAGCAGCGCAACAGGAGAAACTGAGCAGTTCTTC; CDR3: CASSATGETEQFF
size: NA; V: TRBV28; J: TRBJ2-1; D: TRBD1; DNA: TGTGCCAGCCACCCGACAGGGGTGTTTTCCTACAATGAGCAGTTCTTC; CDR3: CASHPTGVFSYNEQFF
size: NA; V: TRBV7-9; J: TRBJ1-5; D: TRBD1; DNA: TGTGCCAGCAGCGGGACAGGGTCTGGCAATCAGCCCCAGCATTTT; CDR3: CASSGTGSGNQPQHF
size: NA; V: TRBV20-1; J: TRBJ2-7; D: NA; DNA: TGCAGCGCTAGAGATGTCGGGGGGCGGTACGAGCAGTACTTC; CDR3: CSARDVGGRYEQYF
size: few; V: TRBV7-9; J: TRBJ2-3; D: NA; DNA: TGTGCCAGCAGCTTAGGAGCAGGGACCGCAGATACGCAGTATTTT; CDR3: CASSLGAGTADTQYF
size: NA; V: TRBV29-1; J: TRBJ2-3; D: TRBD2; DNA: TGCAGCGTTGAGCTAGCGGGAGGGCCAGATACGCAGTATTTT; CDR3: CSVELAGGPDTQYF
size: few; V: TRBV16; J: TRBJ2-1; D: TRBD2; DNA: TGTGCCAGCAGCCAATCGAGTCCGGGACTAGCGGGAGGGTTGTTAAACAATGAGCAGTTCTTC; CDR3: CASSQSSPGLAGGLLNNEQFF
size: NA; V: TRBV6-5; J: TRBJ1-1; D: NA; DNA: TGTGCCAGCAGTCCTAGTGACCTCGTTGAAGCTTTCTTT; CDR3: CASSPSDLVEAFF
size: NA; V: TRBV7-2; J: TRBJ2-6; D: NA; DNA: TGTGCCAGCAGCTTAGTTCGGTTATCGGGTCTCTTCTCTGGGGCCAACGTCCTGACTTTC; CDR3: CASSLVRLSGLFSGANVLTF
size: NA; V: TRBV5-1; J: TRBJ2-6; D: NA; DNA: TGCGCCAGCAGCGGAGGTGGGGGCGCATCTGGGGCCAACGTCCTGACTTTC; CDR3: CASSGGGGASGANVLTF